The 27 T cell receptor beta chains in this list originate from one sample, sequenced in a study of T-cell memory formation after mild COVID-19. Each CDR3 protein gets one entry after TCRdb re-called the 5' RACE reads with MiXCR. The sample has hundreds of thousands of distinct CDR3 sequences; under 20% are singletons. Sample: PBMCs or a T cell subset sorted from them (not recorded which). These receptors all stem from a young man who had mild COVID-19 (a few samples of this study predate the infection). Cell type and time point are not known.

V and J are TRBV27 and TRBJ1-6; 8 bases are a match to TRBD1. The germline V gene encodes CDR1 MNHEY and CDR2 SMNVEV (reference sequence). CDR3 length: 15 amino acids. Germline trimming cut 5 bases from V and 11 bases from J; bases unmatched to any gene: 11. CDR3 coding DNA: TGTGCCAGCAGTACCTACAGGGGGATCGGGGCACCCCTCCACTTT. It encodes CASSTYRGIGAPLHF.

The V and J genes are TRBV7-8 and TRBJ2-1; TRBD2 matches 7 bases. Per germline, CDR1 SGHVS and CDR2 FQNEAQ. CDR3 length: 19 residues. The V segment lost 4 bases and the J segment 8 bases; nucleotides outside the gene matches: 23. CDR3 in DNA: TGTGCCAGCAGCTGGCGCCTTAGCGTGGGAGGGCCCGCGGGCGATGAGCAGTTCTTC. Translation gives CASSWRLSVGGPAGDEQFF.

This clonotype was detected ten times or more. The chain combines TRBV12-3 or TRBV12-4 with TRBJ1-1; no clear D gene. Deletions cut 1 base from V and 0 bases from J, with 6 bases between. The CDR3 loop spans 14 amino acids. The CDR3 sequence is CASSLVGVNTEAFF. Here the CDR3 DNA reads TGTGCCAGCAGTTTAGTTGGGGTGAACACTGAAGCTTTCTTT.

In its sample, this clonotype was seen a few times. The rearrangement uses TRBV7-9 and TRBJ2-3, with 8 bases lining up with TRBD1. The CDR3 has 14 amino acids. V shed 3 bases, J shed 3 bases, and the junction held 2 bases outside the gene matches. Looked up from germline, CDR1 is SEHNR and CDR2 is FQNEAQ (reference sequence). In DNA, the CDR3 is TGTGCCAGCAGCTTGGACAGGGTGACAGATACGCAGTATTTT. This sequence encodes CASSLDRVTDTQYF. Full variable domain (rest looked up from reference TRBV7-9 and TRBJ2-3): DTGVSQNPRHKITKRGQNVTFRCDPISEHNRLYWYRQTLGQGPEFLTYFQNEAQLEKSRLLSDRFSAERPKGSFSTLEIQRTEQGDSAMYLCASSLDRVTDTQYFGPGTRLTVL.

This clonotype occurred many times. The chain joins TRBV6-5 to TRBJ1-2, with 7 bases matching TRBD1. V lost 6 bases, J lost 4 bases, and 8 bases stayed unmatched. Germline values: CDR1 MNHEY, CDR2 SVGAGI. This CDR3 is 14 amino acids long. The DNA for the CDR3 is TGTGCCAGCAGCCGATACAGGGGTAGCTATGGCTACACCTTC. Translated: CASSRYRGSYGYTF.

The V call is TRBV4-1, the J call TRBJ2-3; 7 positions agree with TRBD1. This CDR3 contains 13 residues. The V gene end was trimmed by 3 bases and the J gene end by 7 bases; junction bases not matched to a gene: 4. CDR1 MGHRA and CDR2 YSYEKL come from the germline V gene. The CDR3 DNA sequence: TGCGCCAGCAGCCATGACAGGGTACATACGCAGTATTTT. It yields the protein CASSHDRVHTQYF.

This chain uses TRBV6-5 with TRBJ1-6; D remains ambiguous. V lost 6 bases and J lost 1, with 13 bases in between. Germline CDR1 and CDR2: MNHEY and SVGAGI. The CDR3 has 16 amino acids. The CDR3 here is CASSPGHRSYNSPLHF. The CDR3 coding sequence is TGTGCCAGCAGCCCCGGTCATAGATCCTATAATTCACCCCTCCACTTT.

In nucleotides, the CDR3 is TGTGCCAGCAGTTTGGACAGGGGCGCTGAAGCTTTCTTT. As protein: CASSLDRGAEAFF. V usage is TRBV6-5 and J usage is TRBJ1-1; 9 bases line up with TRBD1. This CDR3 is built from 13 residues. Trimming removed 4 bases from V and 6 bases from J; junction bases left unmatched: 3. Germline V gene lookup returns CDR1 MNHEY and CDR2 SVGAGI.

In its sample, this clonotype was seen a few times. V usage is TRBV5-1 and J usage is TRBJ2-3; 9 nucleotides match TRBD2. V dropped 1 base and J dropped 6; count of bases not matched to a gene: 6. The CDR3 consists of 15 residues. Per the germline V gene, CDR1 is SGHRS and CDR2 is YFSETQ. The CDR3 region is CASSLRASGEDTQYF. CDR3 sequence (DNA): TGCGCCAGCAGCTTGAGGGCTAGCGGGGAGGATACGCAGTATTTT.

The V and J genes are TRBV5-1 and TRBJ2-1, with no clear D. There are 14 residues in the CDR3. Per the germline V gene, CDR1 is SGHRS and CDR2 is YFSETQ. V was shortened by 0 bases and J by 7 bases, with 11 bases between the two germline ends. In DNA form, the CDR3 reads TGCGCCAGCAGCTTGGAAGTCTTCCGGAATGAGCAGTTCTTC. Protein sequence: CASSLEVFRNEQFF. The whole variable domain, filled in from reference TRBV5-1 and TRBJ2-1, reads KAGVTQTPRYLIKTRGQQVTLSCSPISGHRSVSWYQQTPGQGLQFLFEYFSETQRNKGNFPGRFSGRQFSNSRSEMNVSTLELGDSALYLCASSLEVFRNEQFFGPGTRLTVL.

This clonotype was observed a handful of times. This chain links TRBV5-1 with TRBJ1-2; perhaps TRBD1 as D (5 bases). Trimming pared 3 bases from V and 4 bases from J, leaving 13 bases between. The length of the CDR3 is 14 residues. CDR1 SGHRS and CDR2 YFSETQ come from the germline V gene. The DNA of the CDR3 is TGCGCCAGCAGCTACCCCGACAGTTTCTATGGCTACACCTTC. Residues: CASSYPDSFYGYTF.

The CDR3 loop is CASSLSRGGTGELFF. CDR3 in DNA: TGTGCCAGCAGCTTATCTCGGGGAGGGACCGGGGAGCTGTTTTTT. The J gene is TRBJ2-2, the V gene TRBV11-2; 7 bases align to TRBD2. Germline CDR1 is SGHAT and CDR2 is FQNNGV. V was pared by 2 bases and J by 5 bases, with 5 bases of the junction left unmatched. This CDR3 contains 15 residues.

This clonotype has just a few counts. The chain is built from TRBV4-1 and TRBJ1-2; D call uncertain. This CDR3 has 14 amino acids. CDR1 MGHRA and CDR2 YSYEKL come from the germline V gene. Trimming shortened V by 0 bases and J by 6 bases, and 11 bases separated the two germline ends. CDR3 sequence reads: CASSQERRAHGYTF. DNA of the CDR3: TGCGCCAGCAGCCAAGAACGTAGGGCTCATGGCTACACCTTC.

This clonotype was seen a few times. The chain carries TRBV27 and TRBJ2-7, with 7 bases that match TRBD2. The CDR3 has 16 amino acids. Trimming at V came to 5 bases and at J to 1 base, leaving 11 bases not matched to a gene. The V gene's germline CDR1 is MNHEY and CDR2 SMNVEV (reference sequence). CDR3 nucleotides: TGTGCCAGCAGTACCAGTCCGGGCGGGGGATCCTACGAGCAGTACTTC. Protein product: CASSTSPGGGSYEQYF.

This chain connects TRBV5-1 to TRBJ2-5, with TRBD2 matching over 8 bases. This CDR3 has 12 amino acids. The germline V gene encodes CDR1 SGHRS and CDR2 YFSETQ. The J segment lost 11 bases and the V segment lost 0 bases, leaving 3 bases of the junction unmatched. This CDR3 reads CASSLEGTSQYF. The CDR3 nucleotides are TGCGCCAGCAGCTTGGAGGGGACTAGTCAGTACTTC. The whole variable domain, filled in from reference TRBV5-1 and TRBJ2-5, reads KAGVTQTPRYLIKTRGQQVTLSCSPISGHRSVSWYQQTPGQGLQFLFEYFSETQRNKGNFPGRFSGRQFSNSRSEMNVSTLELGDSALYLCASSLEGTSQYFGPGTRLLVL.

This clonotype occurred a few times. This sequence joins TRBV6-2 or TRBV6-3 and TRBJ1-2; D is undetermined. The germline gives CDR1 MNHEY, CDR2 SVGEGT. Deletions cut 5 bases from V and 4 bases from J, with 8 bases between. The CDR3 is made up of 12 amino acids. The CDR3 region is CASSDLSYGYTF. The DNA of the CDR3 is TGTGCCAGCAGTGATCTTTCCTATGGCTACACCTTC.

This clonotype was seen at least ten times. The rearrangement links TRBV20-1 to TRBJ2-7; D is unresolved. The CDR3 has 15 amino acids. The germline V gene has CDR1 DFQATT and CDR2 SNEGSKA (reference sequence). V gave up 4 bases and J gave up 2 bases, with 18 bases separating them. The CDR3 spells CSAIAGSMATYEQYF. The CDR3 nucleotides are TGCAGTGCTATAGCCGGCTCGATGGCCACCTACGAGCAGTACTTC.

J is TRBJ2-6 and V is TRBV5-1; the D is unclear. Germline values: CDR1 SGHRS, CDR2 YFSETQ. Trimming took off 4 bases at V and 1 base at J, with 6 bases between the two ends. This CDR3 spans 14 amino acids. CDR3 amino acids: CASSEKSGANVLTF. CDR3 sequence (DNA): TGCGCCAGCAGCGAGAAGTCTGGGGCCAACGTCCTGACTTTC.

This clonotype was seen a handful of times. The rearrangement uses TRBV5-1 and TRBJ2-5; TRBD1 is a possible D gene (5 bases). Trimming removed 3 bases at V and 4 bases at J, with 22 bases between. This CDR3 is 17 amino acids long. The germline V gene has CDR1 SGHRS and CDR2 YFSETQ. CDR3 sequence (DNA): TGCGCCAGCAGCTCAAAAGGAGCAGGGATCATGGGAGAGACCCAGTACTTC. As protein: CASSSKGAGIMGETQYF.

V gene TRBV27 combines with J gene TRBJ2-7; 7 nucleotides match TRBD1. Trimming cost V 6 bases and J 3 bases; bases outside gene matches: 5. The CDR3 has 13 residues. Germline CDR1 MNHEY, CDR2 SMNVEV (reference sequence). Here the CDR3 reads CASRRGQLYEQYF. For the CDR3, the DNA is TGTGCCAGCAGGAGGGGACAGCTCTACGAGCAGTACTTC.

This clonotype was counted between two and nine times. The CDR3 DNA sequence: TGTGCCAGCAGCTTAAGAAGGATCCCAAAGGCAGCTTTCTTT. Residues: CASSLRRIPKAAFF. The gene calls are TRBV7-4 and TRBJ1-1; D uncertain. CDR3 length: 14 amino acids. Trimming shortened V by 2 bases and J by 10 bases, and 17 bases separated the two germline ends. The germline CDR1 and CDR2 sequences are SGHVT and SQSDAQ.

This clonotype has just a few counts. The gene calls are TRBV7-9 and TRBJ1-6; TRBD1 might be the D (6 bases). Between the trimmed V and J ends, which lost 3 bases and 6 bases, there was a span of 12 bases. Per the germline V gene, CDR1 is SEHNR and CDR2 is FQNEAQ (reference sequence). There are 15 residues in the CDR3. The CDR3 loop reads CASSFPARGNSPLHF. Here the CDR3 DNA reads TGTGCCAGCAGCTTCCCGGCCAGGGGTAATTCACCCCTCCACTTT. The complete variable domain, with remaining parts taken from reference TRBV7-9 and TRBJ1-6, reads DTGVSQNPRHKITKRGQNVTFRCDPISEHNRLYWYRQTLGQGPEFLTYFQNEAQLEKSRLLSDRFSAERPKGSFSTLEIQRTEQGDSAMYLCASSFPARGNSPLHFGNGTRLTVT.

This clonotype occurred a few times. The chain employs TRBV9 and TRBJ2-2; D not certain. This CDR3 comprises 16 residues. V was clipped by 0 bases and J by 9 bases, with 18 bases between them. Germline V CDR1 and CDR2: SGDLS, YYNGEE. CDR3 nucleotide sequence: TGTGCCAGCAGCGTAGCAGCCGGCTCTGGGTTCTGGGAGCTGTTTTTT. It translates to CASSVAAGSGFWELFF. Supplemented by reference TRBV9 and TRBJ2-2, the full variable domain reads DSGVTQTPKHLITATGQRVTLRCSPRSGDLSVYWYQQSLDQGLQFLIQYYNGEERAKGNILERFSAQQFPDLHSELNLSSLELGDSALYFCASSVAAGSGFWELFFGEGSRLTVL.

This chain's CDR3 is CASSLRDGEVYTF. Here the CDR3 DNA reads TGTGCCAGCAGTTTGAGGGACGGTGAAGTCTACACCTTC. The gene calls are TRBV12-3 or TRBV12-4 and TRBJ1-2, with D perhaps TRBD1 (5 bases). The V gene lost 3 bases and the J gene lost 10 bases, with 15 bases spanning the gap. The CDR3 consists of 13 residues.

J is TRBJ2-7 and V is TRBV7-6; D may be TRBD2 (6 bases). Germline CDR1 is SGHVS and CDR2 is FNYEAQ. V was cut by 0 bases and J by 5 bases, with 11 bases left in between. The CDR3 is made up of 14 amino acids. CDR3 DNA sequence: TGTGCCAGCAGCTTAGCGGGCCCGGGGGACGAGCAGTACTTC. Protein: CASSLAGPGDEQYF.

The V and J genes are TRBV5-6 and TRBJ2-5; either TRBD1 or TRBD2 may fit D (5 bases each). The V and J ends lost 3 bases and 5 bases respectively, with 17 bases between them. The CDR3 is 15 residues long. Per the germline V gene, CDR1 is SGHDT and CDR2 is YYEEEE. CDR3 coding DNA: TGTGCCAGCAGCTGGATCTCGGGGCCCCAGGAGACCCAGTACTTC. Amino acid sequence: CASSWISGPQETQYF.

This clonotype was seen only a few times. The CDR3: CASSPGPPGQFYEQYF. The CDR3 DNA sequence: TGTGCCAGCTCACCTGGGCCCCCGGGACAATTCTACGAGCAGTACTTC. This chain connects TRBV18 to TRBJ2-7, with a weak D call TRBD1 (6 bases). From germline, CDR1 is KGHSH and CDR2 LQKENI. V lost 3 bases and J 3 bases, leaving 18 bases between the germline ends. CDR3 size: 16 residues.